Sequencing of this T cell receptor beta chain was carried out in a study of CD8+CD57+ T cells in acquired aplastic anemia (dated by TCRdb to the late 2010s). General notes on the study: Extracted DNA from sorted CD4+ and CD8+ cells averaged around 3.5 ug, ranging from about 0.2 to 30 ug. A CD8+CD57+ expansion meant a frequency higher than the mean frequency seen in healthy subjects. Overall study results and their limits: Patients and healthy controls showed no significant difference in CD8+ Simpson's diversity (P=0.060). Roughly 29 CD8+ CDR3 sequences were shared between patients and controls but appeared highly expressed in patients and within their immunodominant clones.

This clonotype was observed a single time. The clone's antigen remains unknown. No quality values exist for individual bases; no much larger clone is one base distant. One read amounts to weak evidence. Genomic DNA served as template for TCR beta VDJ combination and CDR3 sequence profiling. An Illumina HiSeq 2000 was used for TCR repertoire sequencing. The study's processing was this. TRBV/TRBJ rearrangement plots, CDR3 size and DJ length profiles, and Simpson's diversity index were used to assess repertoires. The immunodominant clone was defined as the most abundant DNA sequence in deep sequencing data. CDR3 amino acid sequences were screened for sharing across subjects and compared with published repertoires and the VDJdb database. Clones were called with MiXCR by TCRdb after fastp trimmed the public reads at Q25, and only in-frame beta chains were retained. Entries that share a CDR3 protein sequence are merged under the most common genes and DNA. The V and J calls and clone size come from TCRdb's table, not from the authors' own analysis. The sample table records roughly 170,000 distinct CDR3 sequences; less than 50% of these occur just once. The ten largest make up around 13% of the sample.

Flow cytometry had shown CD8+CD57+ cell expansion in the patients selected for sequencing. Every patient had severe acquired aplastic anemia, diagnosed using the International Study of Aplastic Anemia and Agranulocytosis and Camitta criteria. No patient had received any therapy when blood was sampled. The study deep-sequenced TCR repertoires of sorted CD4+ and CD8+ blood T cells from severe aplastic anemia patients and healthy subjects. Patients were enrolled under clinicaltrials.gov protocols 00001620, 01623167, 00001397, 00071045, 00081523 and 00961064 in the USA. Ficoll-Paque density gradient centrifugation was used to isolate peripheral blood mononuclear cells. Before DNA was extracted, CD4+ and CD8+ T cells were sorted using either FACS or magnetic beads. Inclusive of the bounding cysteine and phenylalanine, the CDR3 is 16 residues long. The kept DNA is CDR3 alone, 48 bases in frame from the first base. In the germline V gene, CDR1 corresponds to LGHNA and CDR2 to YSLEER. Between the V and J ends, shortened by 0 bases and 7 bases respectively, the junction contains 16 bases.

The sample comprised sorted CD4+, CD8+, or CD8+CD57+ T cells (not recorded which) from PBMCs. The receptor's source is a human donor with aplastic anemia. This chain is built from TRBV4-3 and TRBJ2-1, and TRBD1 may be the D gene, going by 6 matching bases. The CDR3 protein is CASSQDYRAWSNEQFF. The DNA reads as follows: TGCGCCAGCAGCCAAGATTACAGGGCTTGGTCTAATGAGCAGTTCTTC.